This T cell receptor (beta chain) was sequenced during a study of OX40 agonist ivuxolimab in advanced cancers. Study in general: Ivuxolimab, an agonist antibody against OX40 (CD134), was given to patients. Cancers in dose escalation were hepatocellular, melanoma, renal cell and head and neck.

Of note for this clone: Antigen unknown.

Generated by immunoSEQ multiplex PCR, the TCRdb table keeps only in-frame clones and is missing some. The sample lists some 73,000 clones; about 88% were seen once. Study outcomes and limitations: Both blood CD4+ and CD8+ T cells showed clonal growth by week 6 at 0.1 to 3.0 mg/kg.

CDR3 length equals 14 residues. V lost 0 bases to trimming and J lost 9 bases, with 12 bases between them. Per the germline V gene, CDR1 is SGHTA and CDR2 is FQGNSA. The source of this sequence is an adult with an advanced solid tumor such as melanoma, head and neck, liver or kidney cancer. The sample consisted of CD4+ or CD8+ T cells sorted from blood, taken in a trial of the OX40 agonist ivuxolimab. The chain is built from TRBV7-2 and TRBJ2-1; D is ambiguous. CDR3 region: CASSLATALGEQFF. The CDR3, as DNA: TGTGCCAGCAGCTTAGCCACAGCTCTCGGTGAGCAGTTCTTC.